Shown below are 18 T cell receptor beta chains from a single sample sequenced in a study of T cell responses to AZD1222 COVID-19 vaccine. Profiled with immunoSEQ multiplex PCR; TCRdb holds only in-frame clones, not every one. The sample yields around 180,000 clones, around 89% seen once. The input for sequencing was peripheral blood, taken 28 days after the second AZD1222 dose. The receptors were sampled from an adult who received the AZD1222 COVID-19 vaccine.

The chain uses TRBV9 and TRBJ2-7, with 8 bases matching TRBD2. The V gene's germline CDR1 is SGDLS and CDR2 YYNGEE. Trimming cost V 0 bases and J 3 bases; bases outside gene matches: 5. The CDR3 totals 15 residues. The chain's CDR3 is CASSVAPSGGYEQYF. CDR3 DNA sequence: TGTGCCAGCAGCGTAGCGCCCAGCGGGGGCTACGAGCAGTACTTC.

V usage is TRBV2 and J usage is TRBJ2-7, with TRBD2 matching 9 bases. The CDR3 sequence is 14 residues long. Per the germline V gene, CDR1 is SNHLY and CDR2 is FYNNEI. Trimming removed 1 base from V and 4 bases from J; junction bases left unmatched: 2. In DNA, the CDR3 is TGTGCCAGCAGTGAAGGCGGGAGGGGTTACGAGCAGTACTTC. Translated, it gives CASSEGGRGYEQYF.

The chain couples TRBV9 to TRBJ1-2; the D is unclear. Trimming removed 2 bases from V and 6 bases from J, with 17 bases in between. The CDR3 sequence is 15 residues long. Germline-derived CDR1 and CDR2 are SGDLS and YYNGEE. The chain's CDR3 is CASSVAANAVHGYTF. The CDR3 bases are TGTGCCAGCAGCGTGGCCGCAAATGCGGTCCATGGCTACACCTTC.

This clone was observed once. V and J are TRBV12-3 or TRBV12-4 and TRBJ2-7; the D is unclear. V lost 6 bases to trimming and J lost 0 bases, with 6 bases between them. The CDR3 spans 12 residues. CDR3 sequence: CASRRGSYEQYF. In DNA form, the CDR3 reads TGTGCCAGCAGGAGAGGCTCCTACGAGCAGTACTTC.

This clone showed up just once. The CDR3 coding sequence is TGTGCCAGCAGCCCAGGGACCTCCACGCGAACCGGGGAGCTGTTTTTT. Its protein product is CASSPGTSTRTGELFF. The J gene is TRBJ2-2, the V gene TRBV7-8, with D tentatively TRBD1 or TRBD2 (5 bases each). CDR1 is SGHVS, CDR2 FQNEAQ, per germline. V was shortened by 5 bases and J by 5 bases, with 18 bases between the two germline ends. This CDR3 contains 16 residues.

CDR3 DNA sequence: TGTGCCAGCAGCTTAAACCGACTAGCGGGGAGAGCTAGCACAGATACGCAGTATTTT. This translates into CASSLNRLAGRASTDTQYF. The chain joins TRBV7-6 to TRBJ2-3, with TRBD2 identical over 11 bases. Per germline, CDR1 SGHVS and CDR2 FNYEAQ. V was clipped by 2 bases and J by 0 bases; unmatched bases: 10. This CDR3 is 19 amino acids long.

This rearrangement joins TRBV7-2 to TRBJ2-3; 12 bases match TRBD2. The CDR3 length is 16 residues. Per germline, CDR1 SGHTA and CDR2 FQGNSA. Losses at the gene ends were 3 bases for V and 3 bases for J; bases not matched to a gene: 4. The CDR3 coding sequence is TGTGCCAGCAGCTTGGGCGGACTAGCGGGAACAGATACGCAGTATTTT. Translated: CASSLGGLAGTDTQYF.

This clone has a handful of counts. This chain joins TRBV10-3 and TRBJ1-5; perhaps TRBD1 as D (6 bases). Per germline, CDR1 ENHRY and CDR2 SYGVKD. Trimming stripped 4 bases from V and 3 bases from J, with 10 bases between. CDR3 length: 14 amino acids. CDR3 region: CAISVTGTNQPQHF. Here the CDR3 DNA reads TGTGCCATCAGTGTAACAGGGACCAATCAGCCCCAGCATTTT.

The J gene is TRBJ2-3, the V gene TRBV5-6, with TRBD2 identical over 12 bases. Trimming took 3 bases from V and 7 from J; bases not matched to a gene: 3. Germline loops: CDR1 SGHDT, CDR2 YYEEEE. This CDR3 is 14 amino acids long. CDR3 DNA: TGTGCCAGCAGCTCAGGACTAGCGGGGTATACGCAGTATTTT. Translation: CASSSGLAGYTQYF.

V and J are TRBV7-2 and TRBJ1-5, with D maybe TRBD1 (5 bases). The germline gives CDR1 SGHTA, CDR2 FQGNSA. There are 19 residues in the CDR3. V lost 5 bases to trimming and J lost 3 bases, with 26 bases between them. The CDR3 DNA reads as TGTGCCAGCAGCCTCCGTAGGACCCGGGACGGGGGAACCAATCAGCCCCAGCATTTT. Encoded protein: CASSLRRTRDGGTNQPQHF.

The chain combines TRBV9 with TRBJ2-6; D gene unclear. The CDR3 totals 15 residues. The germline CDR1 and CDR2 sequences are SGDLS and YYNGEE. V shed 1 base and J shed 2 bases, with 7 bases lying between them. The CDR3, as DNA: TGTGCCAGCAGCGTAAGAGGTGCTGGGGCCAACGTCCTGACTTTC. Encoded protein: CASSVRGAGANVLTF.

The chain combines TRBV4-3 with TRBJ1-4; D is unclear. The V gene's germline CDR1 is LGHNA and CDR2 YSLEER. The CDR3 has 12 residues. V shed 3 bases and J shed 12 bases, with 11 bases lying between them. CDR3 in amino acids: CASSHPAGELFF. For the CDR3, the DNA is TGCGCCAGCAGCCACCCCGCCGGGGAACTGTTTTTT.

The gene calls are TRBV27 and TRBJ2-3; tentatively, D is TRBD1 or TRBD2 (5 bases each). V gave up 8 bases and J gave up 0 bases, with 15 bases separating them. This CDR3 has 15 amino acids. Per germline, CDR1 MNHEY and CDR2 SMNVEV (reference sequence). CDR3 in amino acids: CASGTGGPSTDTQYF. CDR3 coding DNA: TGTGCCAGCGGGACCGGCGGCCCTAGCACAGATACGCAGTATTTT.

The CDR3 bases are TGTGCCAGCAATACGAATCCGGGACTAGCGGGAGAAGGGGACACAGATACGCAGTATTTT. Protein sequence: CASNTNPGLAGEGDTDTQYF. The chain is built from TRBV28 and TRBJ2-3, with 14 bases matching TRBD2. Unmatched junction bases numbered 17, after V lost 7 bases and J lost 2 bases. Germline CDR1 and CDR2: MDHEN and SYDVKM. The CDR3 totals 20 residues.

The genes are TRBV21-1 and TRBJ1-2. TRBV21-1 is annotated as a pseudogene. This CDR3 comprises 12 residues. The CDR3 loop is CASSKDDYGYTF. CDR3 DNA sequence: TGTGCCAGCAGCAAAGACGATTATGGCTACACCTTC.

The V gene is TRBV6-2 or TRBV6-3, the J gene TRBJ2-4; D assignment may be TRBD1 or TRBD2 (5 bases each). CDR3 size: 18 residues. Trimming pared 2 bases from V and 0 bases from J, leaving 17 bases between. The germline CDR1 and CDR2 sequences are MNHEY and SVGEGT. The CDR3 bases are TGTGCCAGCAGTTACGGATCAGGGAGAGATAGAGCCAAAAACATTCAGTACTTC. It translates to CASSYGSGRDRAKNIQYF.

V usage is TRBV25-1 and J usage is TRBJ1-5; maybe TRBD1 (5 bases). From germline, CDR1 is MGHDK and CDR2 SYGVNS. The CDR3 runs 15 residues. Trimming stripped 9 bases from V and 0 bases from J, with 15 bases between. This CDR3 is CASSPGGYSNQPQHF. DNA of the CDR3: TGTGCCAGTTCCCCGGGGGGGTATAGCAATCAGCCCCAGCATTTT.

The genes are TRBV5-1 and TRBJ2-7; 7 nucleotides align to TRBD1. Trimming cost V 1 base and J 0 bases; bases outside gene matches: 1. This CDR3 region has 14 residues. The germline V gene has CDR1 SGHRS and CDR2 YFSETQ. CDR3 in amino acids: CASSLRTGSYEQYF. The CDR3 DNA sequence: TGCGCCAGCAGCTTGAGGACAGGCTCCTACGAGCAGTACTTC. Using reference TRBV5-1 and TRBJ2-7 for the parts outside the CDR3, the full variable domain is KAGVTQTPRYLIKTRGQQVTLSCSPISGHRSVSWYQQTPGQGLQFLFEYFSETQRNKGNFPGRFSGRQFSNSRSEMNVSTLELGDSALYLCASSLRTGSYEQYFGPGTRLTVT.